The 27 T cell receptor beta chains presented below share a single source sample, sequenced in a study of HIV-infected patients and healthy controls. A single record per CDR3 protein comes from TCRdb applying MiXCR to the 5' RACE reads. The repertoire has 15,000 to 20,000 distinct CDR3 sequences, roughly 20% of them found once; the top ten carry roughly 31%. Source material: CD8+ T cells from blood. These receptors were obtained from a human donor in good health.

This chain uses TRBV9 with TRBJ2-3; 7 bases align to TRBD2. The junction had 7 bases not matched to a gene; V was cut back by 4 bases and J by 2 bases. CDR1 and CDR2 (germline): SGDLS, YYNGEE. CDR3 length equals 15 residues. CDR3 amino acids: CASSSGTTHTDTQYF. CDR3 sequence (DNA): TGTGCCAGCAGCTCCGGGACTACCCACACAGATACGCAGTATTTT.

The V gene is TRBV13, the J gene TRBJ2-3; no clear D. V was shortened by 4 bases and J by 1 base, with 6 bases between the two germline ends. The germline gives CDR1 PRHDT, CDR2 FYEKMQ (reference sequence). The length of the CDR3 is 13 residues. CDR3 in amino acids: CASSSPGTDTQYF. The CDR3, as DNA: TGTGCCAGCAGCTCACCAGGCACAGATACGCAGTATTTT.

This clonotype was observed a handful of times. The V call is TRBV7-3, the J call TRBJ1-1; a possible D gene is TRBD1 (5 bases). Trimming shortened V by 6 bases and J by 2 bases, and 16 bases separated the two germline ends. CDR3 length equals 15 residues. The germline V gene has CDR1 SGHTA and CDR2 FQGTGA. In DNA, the CDR3 is TGTGCCAGCAGTCTAATAGGGGCAGGCAACACTGAAGCTTTCTTT. Translating gives CASSLIGAGNTEAFF.

This chain connects TRBV7-9 to TRBJ2-5, with 10 bases matching TRBD2. The ends lost 2 bases at V and 1 base at J; junction bases unmatched: 7. Germline CDR1 SEHNR, CDR2 FQNEAQ (reference sequence). This CDR3 has 17 amino acids. The CDR3 DNA sequence: TGTGCCAGCAGCTTATCAGCTAGCGGGAGATCCCAAGAGACCCAGTACTTC. It codes for CASSLSASGRSQETQYF.

V and J are TRBV27 and TRBJ2-1, with a possible D match to TRBD1 (5 bases). There are 14 residues in the CDR3. Per germline, CDR1 MNHEY and CDR2 SMNVEV (reference sequence). V lost 3 bases and J 7 bases, leaving 13 bases between the germline ends. The CDR3 coding sequence is TGTGCCAGCAGTTTCACAGGTCGATGGAATGAGCAGTTCTTC. Its protein is CASSFTGRWNEQFF.

In its sample, this clonotype was seen many times. This chain joins TRBV27 and TRBJ1-2; 9 bases are shared with TRBD1. Germline CDR1 reads MNHEY; CDR2 reads SMNVEV (reference sequence). The ends lost 6 bases at V and 4 bases at J; junction bases unmatched: 6. CDR3 size: 14 residues. CDR3 in DNA: TGTGCCAGCAGGCCAGGGACAGGGCTCTATGGCTACACCTTC. It specifies CASRPGTGLYGYTF.

This clonotype came up a few times. This chain links TRBV6-2 or TRBV6-3 with TRBJ2-1, with D perhaps assigned TRBD1 or TRBD2 (7 bases each). Trimming removed 7 bases from V and 3 bases from J, with 28 bases in between. The CDR3 has 19 residues. CDR1 is MNHEY and CDR2 is SVGEGT in the germline V gene. CDR3 residues: CASISGLWEGARHYNEQFF. The CDR3 DNA reads TGTGCCAGCATAAGTGGGCTCTGGGAGGGGGCCCGACACTACAATGAGCAGTTCTTC.

This clonotype was seen at least ten times. The J gene is TRBJ1-1, the V gene TRBV12-3 or TRBV12-4; D gene uncertain. The CDR3 is made up of 15 amino acids. V lost 5 bases and J lost 6, with 19 bases in between. CDR3 sequence reads: CASSPRPFLGPEAFF. The CDR3 bases are TGTGCCAGCAGTCCGAGGCCCTTCCTAGGACCTGAAGCTTTCTTT.

This clonotype was picked up many times. CDR3 residues: CSVMKGTGDGYTF. DNA for the CDR3: TGCAGCGTAATGAAGGGGACAGGGGATGGCTACACCTTC. The V and J genes are TRBV29-1 and TRBJ1-2; the match to TRBD1 covers 10 bases. CDR3 length equals 13 residues. With 6 bases clipped from V and 6 bases from J, the junction kept 7 bases outside the gene matches. Germline loops: CDR1 SQVTM, CDR2 ANQGSEA.

The chain carries TRBV20-1 and TRBJ1-2; TRBD1 might be the D (5 bases). The V gene lost 5 bases and the J gene lost 4 bases, with 11 bases spanning the gap. The CDR3 is made up of 12 amino acids. Germline CDR1 DFQATT, CDR2 SNEGSKA (reference sequence). This CDR3 reads CSAPTGIYGYTF. The DNA for the CDR3 is TGCAGTGCTCCTACAGGAATCTATGGCTACACCTTC.

The genes are TRBV7-9 and TRBJ1-2; 9 nucleotides line up with TRBD1. The CDR3 runs 12 residues. The V segment lost 5 bases and the J segment 6 bases; nucleotides outside the gene matches: 1. Germline CDR1 is SEHNR and CDR2 is FQNEAQ (reference sequence). Here the CDR3 DNA reads TGTGCCAGCAGCCGGGACAGGGATGGCTACACCTTC. Translation: CASSRDRDGYTF.

The chain joins TRBV24-1 to TRBJ2-3; 8 nucleotides line up with TRBD1. This CDR3 contains 15 residues. V shed 4 bases and J 3 bases; nucleotides not matched to a gene: 5. CDR1 and CDR2 from the germline V gene are KGHDR and SFDVKD. This chain's CDR3 is CATSEMTGATDTQYF. The CDR3 region has the DNA TGTGCCACCAGTGAAATGACAGGGGCGACAGATACGCAGTATTTT.

Within the sample, this clonotype is medium-sized (0.01 to 0.1%). The chain uses TRBV10-3 and TRBJ1-2; D gene uncertain. The CDR3 is 12 amino acids. Germline V gene data show CDR1 as ENHRY and CDR2 as SYGVKD. The V gene lost 4 bases and the J gene lost 5 bases, with 8 bases spanning the gap. This chain's CDR3 is CAISGTGYGYTF. DNA of the CDR3: TGTGCCATCAGTGGGACTGGATATGGCTACACCTTC.

At least ten counts were recorded for this clonotype. The CDR3 sequence is CASSLGAATNYGYTF. CDR3 coding DNA: TGTGCCAGCAGCTTAGGGGCAGCAACTAACTATGGCTACACCTTC. The rearrangement joins TRBV7-9 to TRBJ1-2; D not certain. The germline V gene has CDR1 SEHNR and CDR2 FQNEAQ (reference sequence). Between the trimmed V and J ends, which lost 1 base and 0 bases, there was a span of 9 bases. There are 15 residues in the CDR3. The variable domain in full, with the rest retrieved from reference TRBV7-9 and TRBJ1-2, is DTGVSQNPRHKITKRGQNVTFRCDPISEHNRLYWYRQTLGQGPEFLTYFQNEAQLEKSRLLSDRFSAERPKGSFSTLEIQRTEQGDSAMYLCASSLGAATNYGYTFGSGTRLTVV.

The genes are TRBV6-1 and TRBJ1-1, with a weak D call TRBD1 (5 bases). This CDR3 has 15 residues. Trimming stripped 6 bases from V and 1 base from J, with 15 bases between. CDR1 and CDR2 (germline): MNHNS, SASEGT. CDR3 coding DNA: TGTGCCAGCAGGCAAAGGTACAGGACGAACACTGAAGCTTTCTTT. Protein: CASRQRYRTNTEAFF.

DNA of the CDR3: TGTGCCAGCAGCCCGGGCCCGGATTTCCAGTTCTTC. Translation: CASSPGPDFQFF. The chain combines TRBV12-3 or TRBV12-4 with TRBJ2-1, with D hard to call. The CDR3 has 12 amino acids. The germline V and J ends were trimmed by 6 bases and 13 bases, with 16 bases remaining between them.

This clonotype was observed at least ten times. V and J are TRBV7-9 and TRBJ2-1; D is undetermined. V was pared by 0 bases and J by 2 bases, with 8 bases between. Germline assignment: CDR1 SEHNR and CDR2 FQNEAQ (reference sequence). The CDR3 has 15 residues. This CDR3 reads CASSLATGTYNEQFF. CDR3 coding DNA: TGTGCCAGCAGCTTAGCGACTGGAACCTACAATGAGCAGTTCTTC. Complete variable domain (other parts from reference TRBV7-9 and TRBJ2-1): DTGVSQNPRHKITKRGQNVTFRCDPISEHNRLYWYRQTLGQGPEFLTYFQNEAQLEKSRLLSDRFSAERPKGSFSTLEIQRTEQGDSAMYLCASSLATGTYNEQFFGPGTRLTVL.

The chain is built from TRBV6-5 and TRBJ1-3, with a tentative D call TRBD1 (5 bases). CDR3 length: 18 amino acids. Germline loops: CDR1 MNHEY, CDR2 SVGAGI. Trimming took off 2 bases at V and 2 bases at J, with 19 bases between the two ends. Written as DNA, the CDR3 is TGTGCCAGCAGTTACAGGACACTATCCGGGGTGGCTGGAAACACCATATATTTT. It encodes CASSYRTLSGVAGNTIYF.

The gene calls are TRBV11-2 and TRBJ2-5; unclear D gene. The V gene's germline CDR1 is SGHAT and CDR2 FQNNGV. The CDR3 length is 15 residues. V was cut by 1 base and J by 2 bases, with 11 bases left in between. The CDR3 bases are TGTGCCAGCAGCTTAGTCGGGTATCCTCAAGAGACCCAGTACTTC. Amino acids: CASSLVGYPQETQYF.

This clonotype was seen only a few times. The V call is TRBV7-8, the J call TRBJ2-7; 8 positions match TRBD1. CDR1 is SGHVS, CDR2 FQNEAQ, per germline. V lost 1 base, J lost 5 bases, and 7 bases stayed unmatched. CDR3 length: 15 amino acids. This CDR3 reads CASSLVGRGPDEQYF. In DNA, the CDR3 is TGTGCCAGCAGCTTAGTAGGCAGGGGGCCAGACGAGCAGTACTTC.

This clonotype was observed a few times. This chain uses TRBV5-5 with TRBJ2-7; D may be TRBD2 (5 bases). V was shortened by 4 bases and J by 0 bases, with 17 bases between the two germline ends. The CDR3 is 16 residues long. CDR1 SGHKS and CDR2 YYEKEE come from the germline V gene (reference sequence). CDR3 region: CASSPEAMESSYEQYF. DNA for the CDR3: TGTGCCAGCAGCCCGGAGGCGATGGAGAGCTCCTACGAGCAGTACTTC.

This clonotype was counted between two and nine times. This rearrangement joins TRBV12-3 or TRBV12-4 to TRBJ1-6; D gene ambiguous. The CDR3 runs to 16 residues. V was pared by 5 bases and J by 5 bases, with 16 bases between. CDR3: CASSTGPGLNNSPLHF. The CDR3, as DNA: TGTGCCAGCAGTACCGGTCCGGGCCTCAATAATTCACCCCTCCACTTT.

This clonotype was detected many times. V usage is TRBV12-5 and J usage is TRBJ2-7; D unresolved. The CDR3 is 12 residues long. The V end lost 3 bases, the J end lost 2 bases, and 5 bases lay between the germline ends. The germline gives CDR1 LGHNT, CDR2 FRNRAP. CDR3 residues: CASGLGTYEQYF. The CDR3, as DNA: TGTGCTAGTGGTTTAGGGACCTACGAGCAGTACTTC.

DNA for the CDR3: TGTGCCACCAGTGCGGGCATCACCGGGGAGCTGTTTTTT. Translation: CATSAGITGELFF. V and J are TRBV24-1 and TRBJ2-2; D is ambiguous. Trimming took 5 bases from V and 4 from J, leaving 7 bases between them. Germline V gene lookup returns CDR1 KGHDR and CDR2 SFDVKD. This CDR3 contains 13 residues.

As regards this clonotype: At one boundary the junction diverges from the germline segment, which might be a read error. The V call is TRBV27, the J call TRBJ2-7, with a possible D match to TRBD1 (5 bases). From germline, CDR1 is MNHEY and CDR2 SMNVEV (reference sequence). This CDR3 is 14 amino acids long. The CDR3 sequence is CASRRGSITYEQYF. The DNA for the CDR3 is TGTGCCAGCAGAAGGGGATCCATCACCTATGAGCAGTACTTC.

This clonotype was picked up many times. The chain employs TRBV6-5 and TRBJ1-2, with a tentative D call TRBD1 (6 bases). V gave up 11 bases and J gave up 3 bases, with 13 bases separating them. The germline V gene has CDR1 MNHEY and CDR2 SVGAGI. The CDR3 loop spans 12 amino acids. The CDR3 reads CAARGGDYGYTF. The CDR3 region has the DNA TGTGCCGCGAGAGGGGGGGACTATGGCTACACCTTC.

The genes are TRBV4-3 and TRBJ1-1, with a tentative D call TRBD1 (5 bases). V gave up 5 bases and J gave up 0 bases, with 7 bases separating them. The CDR3 length is 13 residues. Germline assignment: CDR1 LGHNA and CDR2 YSLEER. CDR3 in amino acids: CASSDSLNTEAFF. The CDR3 nucleotides are TGCGCCAGCAGCGACAGCCTGAACACTGAAGCTTTCTTT.